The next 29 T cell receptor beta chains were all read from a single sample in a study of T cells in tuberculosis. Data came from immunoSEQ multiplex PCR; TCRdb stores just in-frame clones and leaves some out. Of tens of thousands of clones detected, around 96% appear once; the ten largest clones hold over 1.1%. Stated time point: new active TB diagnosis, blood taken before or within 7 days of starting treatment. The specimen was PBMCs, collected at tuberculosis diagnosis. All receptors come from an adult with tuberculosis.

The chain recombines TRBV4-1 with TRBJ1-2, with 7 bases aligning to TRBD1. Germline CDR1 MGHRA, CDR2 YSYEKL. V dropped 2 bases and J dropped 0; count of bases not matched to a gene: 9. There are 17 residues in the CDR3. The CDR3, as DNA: TGCGCCAGCAGCCAACCTCCCGGGACAGTGTCTAACTATGGCTACACCTTC. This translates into CASSQPPGTVSNYGYTF.

DNA for the CDR3: TGTGCCAGCAGCTCACTAGCGGGAGGGCGTTACAATGAGCAGTTCTTC. Its protein product is CASSSLAGGRYNEQFF. V and J are TRBV5-6 and TRBJ2-1; the match to TRBD2 covers 13 bases. V lost 3 bases, J lost 4 bases, and 4 bases stayed unmatched. The germline V gene has CDR1 SGHDT and CDR2 YYEEEE. There are 16 residues in the CDR3. The full variable domain, in which reference TRBV5-6 and TRBJ2-1 provide the parts outside the CDR3, is DAGVTQSPTHLIKTRGQQVTLRCSPKSGHDTVSWYQQALGQGPQFIFQYYEEEERQRGNFPDRFSGHQFPNYSSELNVNALLLGDSALYLCASSSLAGGRYNEQFFGPGTRLTVL.

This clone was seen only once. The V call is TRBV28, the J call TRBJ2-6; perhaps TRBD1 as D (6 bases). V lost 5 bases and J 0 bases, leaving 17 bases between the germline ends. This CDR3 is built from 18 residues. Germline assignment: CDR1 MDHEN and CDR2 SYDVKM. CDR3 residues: CASSPSGPGASGANVLTF. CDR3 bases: TGTGCCAGCAGTCCCTCGGGTCCAGGGGCCTCTGGGGCCAACGTCCTGACTTTC.

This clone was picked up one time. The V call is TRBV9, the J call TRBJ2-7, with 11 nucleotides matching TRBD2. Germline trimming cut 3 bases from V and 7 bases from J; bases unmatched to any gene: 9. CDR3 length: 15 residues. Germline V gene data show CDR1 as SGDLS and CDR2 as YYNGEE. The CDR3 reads CASSALAGGKGEQYF. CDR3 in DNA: TGTGCCAGCAGCGCCTTAGCGGGAGGGAAAGGAGAGCAGTACTTC.

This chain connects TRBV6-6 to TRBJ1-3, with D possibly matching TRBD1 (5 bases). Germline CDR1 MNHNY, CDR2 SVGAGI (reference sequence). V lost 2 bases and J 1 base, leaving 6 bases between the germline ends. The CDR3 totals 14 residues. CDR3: CASSYGGSGNTIYF. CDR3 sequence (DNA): TGTGCCAGCAGTTACGGGGGGTCTGGAAACACCATATATTTT.

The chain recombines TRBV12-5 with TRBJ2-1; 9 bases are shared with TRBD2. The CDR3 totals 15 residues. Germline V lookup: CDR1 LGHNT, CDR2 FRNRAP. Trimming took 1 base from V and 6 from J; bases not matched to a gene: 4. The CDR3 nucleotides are TGTGCTAGTGGTTTGGGGAGGACTAGCGCCAATGAGCAGTTCTTC. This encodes CASGLGRTSANEQFF.

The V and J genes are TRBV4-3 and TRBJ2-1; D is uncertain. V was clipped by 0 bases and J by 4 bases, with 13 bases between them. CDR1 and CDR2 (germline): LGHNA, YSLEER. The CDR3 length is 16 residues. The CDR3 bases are TGCGCCAGCAGCCAAGATCTTGGGTCCGGGTACAATGAGCAGTTCTTC. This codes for CASSQDLGSGYNEQFF.

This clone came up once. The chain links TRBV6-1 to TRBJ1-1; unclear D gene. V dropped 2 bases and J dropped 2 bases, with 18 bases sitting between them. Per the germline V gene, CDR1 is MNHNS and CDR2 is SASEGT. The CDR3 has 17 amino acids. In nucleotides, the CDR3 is TGTGCCAGCAGTGAACGACTCCTCGGCGGGCCTAACACTGAAGCTTTCTTT. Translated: CASSERLLGGPNTEAFF.

In nucleotides, the CDR3 is TGTGCCAGTAGTATTTCTAGCGGGCCTGGCGGTTTGGAGACCCAGTACTTC. Amino acid sequence: CASSISSGPGGLETQYF. The gene calls are TRBV19 and TRBJ2-5, with 8 bases fitting TRBD2. With 3 bases clipped from V and 5 bases from J, the junction kept 14 bases outside the gene matches. The germline V gene has CDR1 LNHDA and CDR2 SQIVND (reference sequence). CDR3 length: 17 amino acids.

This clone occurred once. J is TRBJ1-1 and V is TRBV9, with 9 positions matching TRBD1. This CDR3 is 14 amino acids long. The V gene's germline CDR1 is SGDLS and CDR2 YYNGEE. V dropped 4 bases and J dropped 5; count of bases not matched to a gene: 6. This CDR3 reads CASSLRQGGTEAFF. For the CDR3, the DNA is TGTGCCAGCAGCCTAAGACAGGGGGGAACTGAAGCTTTCTTT.

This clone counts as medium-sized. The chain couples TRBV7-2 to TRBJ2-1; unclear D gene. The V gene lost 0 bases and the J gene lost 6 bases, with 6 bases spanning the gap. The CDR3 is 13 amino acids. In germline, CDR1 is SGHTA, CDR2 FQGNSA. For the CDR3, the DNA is TGTGCCAGCAGCTTAGCGCGCGGCAATGAGCAGTTCTTC. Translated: CASSLARGNEQFF.

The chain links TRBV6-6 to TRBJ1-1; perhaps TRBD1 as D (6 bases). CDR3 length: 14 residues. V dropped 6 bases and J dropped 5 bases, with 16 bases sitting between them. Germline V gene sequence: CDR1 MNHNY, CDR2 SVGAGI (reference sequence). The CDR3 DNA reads TGTGCCAGCAGGGGACGAACAGGGACGACTGAAGCTTTCTTT. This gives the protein CASRGRTGTTEAFF.

Written as DNA, the CDR3 is TGCGCCAGCAGCCACTCCCGGGGCACCGGGGAGCTGTTTTTT. It is translated as CASSHSRGTGELFF. V gene TRBV4-1 combines with J gene TRBJ2-2, with a tentative D call TRBD2 (5 bases). The germline V and J ends were trimmed by 3 bases and 4 bases, with 9 bases remaining between them. This CDR3 is built from 14 residues. From germline, CDR1 is MGHRA and CDR2 YSYEKL.

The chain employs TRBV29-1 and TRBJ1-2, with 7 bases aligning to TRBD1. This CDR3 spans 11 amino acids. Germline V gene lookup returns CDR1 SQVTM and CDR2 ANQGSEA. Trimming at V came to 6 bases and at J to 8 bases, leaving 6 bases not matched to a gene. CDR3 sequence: CSVTGKVGYTF. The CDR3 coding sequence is TGCAGCGTGACAGGGAAGGTCGGCTACACCTTC.

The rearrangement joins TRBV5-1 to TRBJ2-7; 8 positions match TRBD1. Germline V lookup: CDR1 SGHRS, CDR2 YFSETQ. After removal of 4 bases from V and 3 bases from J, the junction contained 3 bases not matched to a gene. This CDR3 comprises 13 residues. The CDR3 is CASSHGQGYEQYF. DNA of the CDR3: TGCGCCAGCAGCCACGGACAGGGCTACGAGCAGTACTTC.

Here the CDR3 reads CASSIEFGTVYHNEQFF. As DNA, the CDR3 is TGTGCCAGTAGTATAGAGTTTGGGACAGTATATCACAATGAGCAGTTCTTC. The chain couples TRBV19 to TRBJ2-1, with 7 bases aligning to TRBD1. The length of the CDR3 is 17 residues. Trimming at V came to 0 bases and at J to 5 bases, leaving 10 bases not matched to a gene. CDR1 LNHDA and CDR2 SQIVND come from the germline V gene (reference sequence).

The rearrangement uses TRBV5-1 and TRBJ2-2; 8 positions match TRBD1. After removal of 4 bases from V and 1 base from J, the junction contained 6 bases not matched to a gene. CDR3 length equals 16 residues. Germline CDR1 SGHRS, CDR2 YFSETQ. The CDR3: CASSNPGQGNTGELFF. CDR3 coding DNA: TGCGCCAGCAGCAACCCCGGACAGGGGAACACCGGGGAGCTGTTTTTT.

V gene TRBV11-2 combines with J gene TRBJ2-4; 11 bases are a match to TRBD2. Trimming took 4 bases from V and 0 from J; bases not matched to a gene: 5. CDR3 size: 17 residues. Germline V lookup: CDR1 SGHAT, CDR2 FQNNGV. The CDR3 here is CASSYGTSGLAKNIQYF. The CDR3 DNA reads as TGTGCCAGCAGCTACGGGACTAGCGGACTAGCCAAAAACATTCAGTACTTC.

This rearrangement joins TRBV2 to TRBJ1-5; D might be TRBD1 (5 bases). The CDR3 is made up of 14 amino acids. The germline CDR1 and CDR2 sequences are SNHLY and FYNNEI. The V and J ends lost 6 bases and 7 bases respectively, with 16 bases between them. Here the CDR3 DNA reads TGTGCCAGCAGCAAGGACAATACGAACCAGCCCCAGCATTTT. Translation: CASSKDNTNQPQHF.

The CDR3 spells CASSLGTSRDTQYF. The CDR3 bases are TGTGCCAGCAGCTTGGGGACTAGCCGAGATACGCAGTATTTT. The chain links TRBV7-2 to TRBJ2-3, with 9 bases that match TRBD2. The length of the CDR3 is 14 residues. The germline gives CDR1 SGHTA, CDR2 FQGNSA. J was trimmed by 5 bases and V by 3 bases; bases with no gene match: 3.

Written as DNA, the CDR3 is TGTGCCACCGGGACAGTGAGGGATACGCAGTATTTT. It yields the protein CATGTVRDTQYF. The chain employs TRBV28 and TRBJ2-3; TRBD1 agrees at 7 bases. V was pared by 10 bases and J by 6 bases, with 7 bases of the junction left unmatched. The germline gives CDR1 MDHEN, CDR2 SYDVKM. The CDR3 extends over 12 amino acids.

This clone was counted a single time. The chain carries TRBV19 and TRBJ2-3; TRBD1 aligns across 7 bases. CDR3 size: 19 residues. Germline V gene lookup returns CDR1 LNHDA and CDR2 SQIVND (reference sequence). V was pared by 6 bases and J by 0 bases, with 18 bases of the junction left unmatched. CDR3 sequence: CASRKTVTGRDSSTDTQYF. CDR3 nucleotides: TGTGCCAGTAGGAAAACCGTGACAGGGCGAGATTCTAGCACAGATACGCAGTATTTT.

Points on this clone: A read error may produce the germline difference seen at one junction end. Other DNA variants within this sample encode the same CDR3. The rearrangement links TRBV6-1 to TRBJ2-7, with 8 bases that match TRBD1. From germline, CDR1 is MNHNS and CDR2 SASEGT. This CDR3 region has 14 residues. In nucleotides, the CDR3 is TGTGCCAGCGGGGGCGGGACAGGCACCTACGAGCAGTATTTC. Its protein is CASGGGTGTYEQYF.

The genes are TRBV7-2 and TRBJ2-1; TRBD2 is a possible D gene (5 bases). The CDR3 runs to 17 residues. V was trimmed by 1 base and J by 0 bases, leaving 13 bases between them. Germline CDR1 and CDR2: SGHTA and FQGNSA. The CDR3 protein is CASSLVSGLRSYNEQFF. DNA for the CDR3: TGTGCCAGCAGCTTAGTTAGTGGACTGCGCTCCTACAATGAGCAGTTCTTC.

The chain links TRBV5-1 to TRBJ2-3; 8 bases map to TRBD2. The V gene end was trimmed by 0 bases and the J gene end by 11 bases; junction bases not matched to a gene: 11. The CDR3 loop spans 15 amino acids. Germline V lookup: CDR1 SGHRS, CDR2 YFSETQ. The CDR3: CASSLEAGGEVKQYF. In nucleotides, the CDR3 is TGCGCCAGCAGCTTGGAGGCGGGAGGAGAGGTGAAGCAGTATTTT.

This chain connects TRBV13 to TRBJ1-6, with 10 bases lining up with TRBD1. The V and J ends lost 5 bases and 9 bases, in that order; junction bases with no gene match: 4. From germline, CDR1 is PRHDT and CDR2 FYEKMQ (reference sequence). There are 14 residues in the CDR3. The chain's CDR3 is CASSQDRGLSPLHF. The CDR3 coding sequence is TGTGCCAGCAGCCAAGACAGGGGGCTTTCACCCCTCCACTTT.

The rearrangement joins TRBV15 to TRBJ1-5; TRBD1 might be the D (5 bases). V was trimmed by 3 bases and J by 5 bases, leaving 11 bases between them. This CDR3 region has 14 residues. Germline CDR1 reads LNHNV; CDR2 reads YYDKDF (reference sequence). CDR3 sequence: CATSRQGSYQPQHF. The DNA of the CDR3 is TGTGCCACCAGCAGGCAGGGATCTTATCAGCCCCAGCATTTT. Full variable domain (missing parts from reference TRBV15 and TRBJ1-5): DAMVIQNPRYQVTQFGKPVTLSCSQTLNHNVMYWYQQKSSQAPKLLFHYYDKDFNNEADTPDNFQSRRPNTSFCFLDIRSPGLGDTAMYLCATSRQGSYQPQHFGDGTRLSIL.

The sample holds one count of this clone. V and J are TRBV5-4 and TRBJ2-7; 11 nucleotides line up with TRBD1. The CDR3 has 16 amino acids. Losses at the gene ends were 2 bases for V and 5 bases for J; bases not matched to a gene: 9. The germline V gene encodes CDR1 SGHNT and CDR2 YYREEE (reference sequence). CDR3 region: CASSLGTGTGGHEQYF. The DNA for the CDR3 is TGTGCCAGCAGCTTAGGTACCGGGACAGGGGGACACGAGCAGTACTTC.

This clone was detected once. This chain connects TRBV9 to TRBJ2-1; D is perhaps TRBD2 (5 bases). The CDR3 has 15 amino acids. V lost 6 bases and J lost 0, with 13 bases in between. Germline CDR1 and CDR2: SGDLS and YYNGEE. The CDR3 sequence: CASTPEGSSYNEQFF. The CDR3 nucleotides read TGTGCCAGCACCCCAGAGGGATCCTCCTACAATGAGCAGTTCTTC.